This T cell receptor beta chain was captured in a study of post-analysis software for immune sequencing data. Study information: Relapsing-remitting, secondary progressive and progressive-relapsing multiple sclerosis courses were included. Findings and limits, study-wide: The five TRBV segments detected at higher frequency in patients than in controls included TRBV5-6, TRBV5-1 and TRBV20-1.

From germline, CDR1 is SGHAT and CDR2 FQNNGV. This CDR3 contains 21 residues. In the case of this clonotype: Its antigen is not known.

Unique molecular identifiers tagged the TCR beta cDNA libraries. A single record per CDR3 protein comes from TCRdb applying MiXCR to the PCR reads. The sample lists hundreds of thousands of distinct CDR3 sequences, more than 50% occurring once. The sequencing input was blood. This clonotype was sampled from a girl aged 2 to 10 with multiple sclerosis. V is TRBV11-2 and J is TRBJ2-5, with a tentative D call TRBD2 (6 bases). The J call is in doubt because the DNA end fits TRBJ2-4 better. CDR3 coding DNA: TGTGCCAGCAGCTTAGGGAATTTCGGTAGACTAACGGGAGAACGTCGGGACATTCAGTACTTC. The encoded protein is CASSLGNFGRLTGERRDIQYF.